A selection of T cell receptor beta chains follows, all from one sample in a study of blood T cells in healthy people across ages. TCRdb itself ran the 5' RACE reads through MiXCR, one entry per CDR3 protein. The table shows about 1 million distinct CDR3 sequences, with over 35% occurring only once. Source material: blood. The receptors derive from an older woman in good health. Both conserved end residues are part of each CDR3. Fields, in order: clone size, J gene, CDR3 length, V gene, D gene, CDR3 protein, CDR3 DNA. A D gene is named only where the DNA matches it firmly. A clone size is listed for some rows: how often the clone was seen (once, few, many), or a class if it is expanded.

.,TRBJ2-5,13,TRBV14,.,CASIQGGWETQYF,TGTGCCAGCATCCAAGGGGGATGGGAGACCCAGTACTTC
once,TRBJ1-4,13,TRBV20-1,TRBD1,CSAIGQGDEKLFF,TGCAGTGCTATTGGACAGGGGGACGAAAAACTGTTTTTT
.,TRBJ2-1,18,TRBV7-9,TRBD2,CASSLGRVLAGPGNEQFF,TGTGCCAGCAGCTTAGGACGGGTTCTAGCGGGCCCAGGGAATGAGCAGTTCTTC
.,TRBJ2-1,16,TRBV7-9,TRBD1,CASSLAGQGRDYEQFF,TGTGCCAGCAGCTTGGCGGGACAGGGTAGGGACTACGAGCAGTTCTTC
.,TRBJ2-3,16,TRBV29-1,.,CSVVAAGTGMGDTRYF,.
.,TRBJ2-4,19,TRBV6-2/TRBV6-3,TRBD2,CASSLGTSGISLAKNIQYF,TGTGCCAGCAGCCTCGGGACTAGCGGGATATCCCTAGCCAAAAACATTCAGTACTTC
.,TRBJ2-1,18,TRBV7-9,TRBD2,CASSISGRARTSYNEQFF,TGTGCCAGCAGCATTAGCGGGAGGGCCCGTACCTCCTACAATGAGCAGTTCTTC
.,TRBJ2-5,13,TRBV18,.,CASSPRETETQYF,TGTGCCAGCTCACCACGGGAGACAGAGACCCAGTACTTC
.,TRBJ2-3,13,TRBV7-3,.,CASSLTVGDTQYF,TGTGCCAGCAGCTTAACAGTAGGAGATACGCAGTATTTT
.,TRBJ2-7,12,TRBV13,.,CASSLRPCEQYF,TGTGCCAGCAGCTTACGCCCCTGCGAGCAGTACTTC
.,TRBJ1-6,18,TRBV5-8,.,CASSLGPAQDSYNSPLHF,TGTGCCAGCAGCTTGGGGCCGGCCCAAGACAGCTATAATTCACCCCTCCACTTT
many,TRBJ2-1,12,TRBV15,TRBD2,CATSATSGEQFF,TGTGCCACCAGCGCCACTAGCGGGGAGCAGTTCTTC
.,TRBJ2-7,14,TRBV20-1,TRBD2,CSASHGLAPYEQYF,TGCAGTGCTAGCCATGGACTAGCGCCCTACGAGCAGTACTTC
.,TRBJ1-2,12,TRBV28,TRBD1,CAAQGTVYGYTF,TGTGCGGCTCAAGGGACAGTGTATGGCTACACCTTC
.,TRBJ2-7,14,TRBV6-6,TRBD1,CASRSGTGGGEQYF,TGTGCCAGCAGAAGCGGGACAGGGGGGGGAGAGCAGTACTTC
.,TRBJ2-1,14,TRBV2,.,CASSGAISYNEQFF,TGTGCCAGCAGTGGAGCCATTTCCTACAATGAGCAGTTCTTC
.,TRBJ2-1,17,TRBV14,TRBD2,CASSQDVKREGGNEQFF,TGTGCCAGCAGCCAAGATGTAAAGCGGGAGGGGGGCAATGAGCAGTTCTTC
.,TRBJ2-7,13,TRBV6-5,.,CASSYGWGTEQYF,TGTGCCAGCAGTTACGGGTGGGGGACCGAGCAGTACTTC
many,TRBJ1-4,16,TRBV6-6,.,CASSYFGARTNEKLFF,TGTGCCAGCAGTTACTTTGGGGCGCGGACTAATGAAAAACTGTTTTTT
few,TRBJ2-3,13,TRBV30,TRBD2,CAWTREGGDTQYF,TGTGCCTGGACGAGGGAGGGTGGAGATACGCAGTATTTT
few,TRBJ2-3,14,TRBV7-6,.,CASSLSSDVDTQYF,TGTGCCAGCAGCTTATCTAGCGACGTAGATACGCAGTATTTT
once,TRBJ2-7,17,TRBV20-1,TRBD1,CSASGQTIRAQIDEQYF,TGCAGTGCGTCGGGACAGACGATTAGGGCCCAAATCGACGAGCAGTACTTC
few,TRBJ1-1,14,TRBV12-3/TRBV12-4,.,CASSLLAANTEAFF,TGTGCCAGCAGTTTACTGGCCGCGAACACTGAAGCTTTCTTT
few,TRBJ2-5,13,TRBV7-2,.,CASSLGRVETQYF,TGTGCCAGCAGCTTGGGCAGGGTGGAGACCCAGTACTTC
.,TRBJ1-2,15,TRBV29-1,.,CSVESGGRGGYGYTF,TGCAGCGTTGAATCTGGAGGCAGGGGAGGCTATGGCTACACCTTC
.,TRBJ2-3,15,TRBV9,TRBD1,CASTTGTEHTDTQYF,TGTGCCAGCACCACAGGGACAGAGCACACAGATACGCAGTATTTT
.,TRBJ2-1,16,TRBV6-5,TRBD2,CASSYSSWLAGGEQFF,TGTGCCAGCAGTTACTCGAGTTGGCTAGCGGGAGGTGAGCAGTTCTTC
.,TRBJ2-3,14,TRBV2,TRBD2,CASSSSGDTDTQYF,TGTGCCAGCAGCAGCAGCGGGGACACAGATACGCAGTATTTT
.,TRBJ1-4,14,TRBV12-3/TRBV12-4,.,CASLLVGGSEKLFF,TGTGCCAGCCTCCTCGTAGGGGGTTCTGAAAAACTGTTTTTT
few,TRBJ2-4,16,TRBV12-3/TRBV12-4,.,CASSFWVGGKKNIQYF,TGTGCCAGCAGTTTTTGGGTTGGTGGTAAGAAAAACATTCAGTACTTC
few,TRBJ2-1,13,TRBV27,.,CASSLLGEGEQFF,TGTGCCAGCAGTTTATTAGGTGAAGGTGAGCAGTTCTTC
.,TRBJ2-6,18,TRBV9,TRBD1,CASTRTGNFGSGANVLTF,TGTGCCAGCACGAGGACAGGGAACTTTGGCTCTGGGGCCAACGTCCTGACTTTC
.,TRBJ2-7,14,TRBV7-9,.,CASSSERAAYEQYF,TGTGCCAGCAGCTCCGAGCGGGCAGCCTACGAGCAGTACTTC
.,TRBJ2-7,15,TRBV7-3,.,CASSLSIGDEYEQYF,TGTGCCAGCAGCTTATCTATCGGGGACGAATACGAGCAGTACTTC
.,TRBJ2-7,13,TRBV11-1,.,CASSLLSYYEQYF,TGTGCCAGCAGCTTACTCAGCTACTACGAGCAGTACTTC
few,TRBJ2-1,16,TRBV5-1,TRBD2,CASSFGLAGVYNEQFF,TGCGCCAGCAGCTTCGGACTAGCGGGTGTCTACAATGAGCAGTTCTTC
.,TRBJ2-5,14,TRBV5-1,TRBD1,CASRSQTGLETQYF,TGCGCCAGCAGATCTCAGACAGGGTTAGAGACCCAGTACTTC
.,TRBJ2-1,16,TRBV11-2,.,CASSTPGRAGYNEQFF,TGTGCCAGCAGCACCCCGGGCCGGGCGGGATACAATGAGCAGTTCTTC
few,TRBJ2-3,19,TRBV20-1,.,CSASPRSPHPALLTDTQYF,TGCAGTGCTAGCCCCCGTTCGCCACACCCCGCATTGTTGACAGATACGCAGTATTTT
.,TRBJ2-4,13,TRBV7-9,.,CASSPEGRDIQYF,TGTGCCAGCAGCCCTGAGGGGCGCGACATTCAGTACTTC
.,TRBJ2-7,13,TRBV25-1,.,CASFPGKGYEKYF,TGTGCCAGTTTTCCCGGGAAGGGGTACGAGAAGTACTTC
.,TRBJ2-7,14,TRBV5-1,.,CASSSGRNSYEQYF,TGCGCCAGCAGCTCCGGACGGAACTCCTACGAGCAGTACTTC
once,TRBJ2-7,13,TRBV19,.,CASSIAGADEQYF,TGTGCCAGTAGTATAGCGGGAGCGGACGAGCAGTACTTC
.,TRBJ2-7,17,TRBV11-3,TRBD1,CASSLLEGTAESYEQYF,TGTGCCAGCAGCTTATTAGAAGGGACAGCCGAATCCTACGAGCAGTACTTC
.,TRBJ2-5,15,TRBV5-1,.,CASSLVQGGFNEQYF,TGCGCCAGCAGCTTGGTACAGGGAGGGTTCAATGAGCAGTACTTC
.,TRBJ2-7,17,TRBV4-1,TRBD2,CASSQGPRTSRHNEQYF,TGCGCCAGCAGCCAAGGGCCTAGGACTAGCAGACACAATGAGCAGTACTTC